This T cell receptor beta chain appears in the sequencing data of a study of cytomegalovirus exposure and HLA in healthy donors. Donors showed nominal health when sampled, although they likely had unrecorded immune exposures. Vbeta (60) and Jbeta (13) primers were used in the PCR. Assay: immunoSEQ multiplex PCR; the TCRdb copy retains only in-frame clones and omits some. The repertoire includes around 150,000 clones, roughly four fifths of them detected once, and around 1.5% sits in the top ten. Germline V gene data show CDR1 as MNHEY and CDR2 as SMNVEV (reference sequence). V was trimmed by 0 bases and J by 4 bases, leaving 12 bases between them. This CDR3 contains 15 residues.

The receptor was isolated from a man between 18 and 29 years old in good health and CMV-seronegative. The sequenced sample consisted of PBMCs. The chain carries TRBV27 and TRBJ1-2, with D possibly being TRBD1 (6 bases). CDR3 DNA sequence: TGTGCCAGCAGTTTATCGATAACAGGGACCTATGGCTACACCTTC. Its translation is CASSLSITGTYGYTF.